Listed below are T cell receptor beta chains from one sample, sequenced in a study of T cell clones after liver transplantation. Some clones are missing from TCRdb's copy, which holds only in-frame ones; the method was immunoSEQ multiplex PCR. The sample lists roughly 80,000 clones, roughly 82% occurring once. This specimen was CD4+ T cells from blood, taken around 42 months after liver transplant. These receptors originate from a human patient who received a liver transplant. Some of the T cells may derive from the graft donor. Both conserved end residues are part of each CDR3. Fields, in order: clone size, J gene, D gene, V gene, CDR3 DNA, CDR3 protein. The D gene is left open where the match is weak. Clone size, where shown, is once, few, many, or a class for clones that have expanded.

NA	TRBJ1-2	TRBD1	TRBV6-5	TGTGCCAGCAACCGGGGACAGGATAGCGGCTACACCTTC	CASNRGQDSGYTF
few	TRBJ1-2	TRBD1	TRBV5-1	TGCGCCAGCAGGAGGAGACAGGGGCCTAACTATGGCTACACCTTC	CASRRRQGPNYGYTF
NA	TRBJ1-2	NA	TRBV6-6	TGTGCCAGCAGCTTAACCCCGGACAGCCTTAACTATGGCTACACCTTC	CASSLTPDSLNYGYTF
NA	TRBJ1-2	NA	TRBV6-1	TGTGCCAGCAGTGTTTGGGGGGGCTATGGCTACACCTTC	CASSVWGGYGYTF
NA	TRBJ2-2	TRBD2	TRBV19	TGTGCCAGTACCGGGACTAGCTGGGGCGCCGGGGAGCTGTTTTTT	CASTGTSWGAGELFF
NA	TRBJ1-2	NA	TRBV2	TGTGCCAGCAGCGTCTCCGGGTCCTATGGCTACACCTTC	CASSVSGSYGYTF
NA	TRBJ1-1	TRBD1	TRBV7-9	TGTGCCAGCAGCTTAGAGGGACAGCTGAACACTGAAGCTTTCTTT	CASSLEGQLNTEAFF
once	TRBJ2-5	NA	TRBV28	TGTGCCAGCAGTGGCAGTAGGGAGACCCAGTACTTC	CASSGSRETQYF
NA	TRBJ1-2	NA	TRBV6-5	TGTGCCAGCAGTTACTCGGGCGGGAACTATGGCTACACCTTC	CASSYSGGNYGYTF
NA	TRBJ1-2	TRBD1	TRBV27	TGTGCCAGCAGTCTCTCTGACAGGGGATTCTATGGCTACACCTTC	CASSLSDRGFYGYTF
NA	TRBJ1-2	NA	TRBV18	TGTGCCAGCTCCCCCGCAGGGACCTATGGCTACACCTTC	CASSPAGTYGYTF
NA	TRBJ1-2	NA	TRBV28	TGTGCCAGCAGCCCGAACTGGGGGGATGGCTACACCTTC	CASSPNWGDGYTF
NA	TRBJ2-2	NA	TRBV28	TGTGCCAGCAGGCGCGAGGGTAAGGGGACCGGGGAGCTGTTTTTT	CASRREGKGTGELFF
NA	TRBJ1-2	NA	TRBV18	TGTGCCAGCTCACCTTCCACAGGCCCCTATGGCTACACCTTC	CASSPSTGPYGYTF
NA	TRBJ2-7	NA	TRBV7-2	TGTGCCAGCAGCTTAGAATGGTACGAGCAGTACTTC	CASSLEWYEQYF
NA	TRBJ2-3	TRBD2	TRBV9	TGTGCCAGCGGGGCGTCCGGGACTAGCGGGGCCACAGATACGCAGTATTTT	CASGASGTSGATDTQYF
NA	TRBJ2-7	NA	TRBV5-1	TGCGCCAGCAGTTTTGGCGGGTCGAAGAACTACGAGCAGTACTTC	CASSFGGSKNYEQYF
NA	TRBJ1-1	TRBD1	TRBV27	TGTGCCAGCAGTTTTGGGGCAGGGGGCTACGGTATCACTGAAGCTTTCTTT	CASSFGAGGYGITEAFF
NA	TRBJ2-1	TRBD1	TRBV7-2	TGTGCCAGCAGCCGTGACAGGGTGAATGAGCAGTTCTTC	CASSRDRVNEQFF
NA	TRBJ2-7	NA	TRBV14	TGTGCCAGCAGCCAAGACGCGGACCCCACCCCATGGGACTTC	CASSQDADPTPWDF
NA	TRBJ2-3	NA	TRBV27	TGTGCCAGCAGCAGGACAATAACGCAGTATTTT	CASSRTITQYF
NA	TRBJ2-1	NA	TRBV13	TGTGCCAGCAGCTTAGGTTCATGGGGAAATGAGCAGTTCTTC	CASSLGSWGNEQFF
NA	TRBJ2-7	NA	TRBV7-6	TGTGCCAGCAGCTCCACCTACGAGCAGTACTTC	CASSSTYEQYF
NA	TRBJ2-3	NA	TRBV13	TGTGCCAGCAGCCCGACCGTCCACACAGATACGCAGTATTTT	CASSPTVHTDTQYF